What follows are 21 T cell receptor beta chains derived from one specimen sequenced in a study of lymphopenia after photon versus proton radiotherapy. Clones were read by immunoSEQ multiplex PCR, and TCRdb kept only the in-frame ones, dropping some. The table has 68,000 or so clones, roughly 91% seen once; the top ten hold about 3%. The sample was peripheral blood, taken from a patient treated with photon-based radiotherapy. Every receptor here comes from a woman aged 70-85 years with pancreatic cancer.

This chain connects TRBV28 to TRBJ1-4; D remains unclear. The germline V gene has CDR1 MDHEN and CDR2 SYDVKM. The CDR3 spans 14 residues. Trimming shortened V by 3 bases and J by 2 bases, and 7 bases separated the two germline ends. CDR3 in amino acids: CASSLGGTNEKLFF. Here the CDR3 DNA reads TGTGCCAGCAGTTTGGGTGGGACTAATGAAAAACTGTTTTTT.

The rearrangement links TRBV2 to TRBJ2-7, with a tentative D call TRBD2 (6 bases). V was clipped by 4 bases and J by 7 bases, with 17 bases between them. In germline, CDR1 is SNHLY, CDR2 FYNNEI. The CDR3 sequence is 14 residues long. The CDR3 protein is CASSATWVREEQYF. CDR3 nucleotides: TGTGCCAGCAGTGCTACCTGGGTCCGGGAGGAGCAGTACTTC.

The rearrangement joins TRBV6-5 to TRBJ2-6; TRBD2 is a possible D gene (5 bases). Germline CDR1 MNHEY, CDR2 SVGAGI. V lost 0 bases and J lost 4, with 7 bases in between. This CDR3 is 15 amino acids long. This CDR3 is CASSYSGSGANVLTF. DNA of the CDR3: TGTGCCAGCAGTTACTCAGGGAGCGGGGCCAACGTCCTGACTTTC.

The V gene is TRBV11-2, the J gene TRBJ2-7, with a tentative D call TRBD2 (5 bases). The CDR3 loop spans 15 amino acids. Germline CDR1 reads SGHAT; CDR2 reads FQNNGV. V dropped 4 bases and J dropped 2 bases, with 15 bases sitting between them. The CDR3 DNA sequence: TGTGCCAGCAGCTCCACTTCCGCGGGTCCCTACGAGCAGTACTTC. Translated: CASSSTSAGPYEQYF.

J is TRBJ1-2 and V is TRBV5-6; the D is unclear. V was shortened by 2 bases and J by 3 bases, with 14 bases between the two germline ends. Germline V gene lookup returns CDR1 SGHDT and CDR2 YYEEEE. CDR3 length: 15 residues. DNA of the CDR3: TGTGCCAGCAGCTTTGTCGAGAGACGGCACTATGGCTACACCTTC. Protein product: CASSFVERRHYGYTF.

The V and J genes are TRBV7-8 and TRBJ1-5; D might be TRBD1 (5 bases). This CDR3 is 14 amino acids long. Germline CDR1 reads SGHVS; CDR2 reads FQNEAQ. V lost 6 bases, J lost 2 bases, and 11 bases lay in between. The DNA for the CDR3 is TGTGCCAGCAGTCAGGGAATCGGCAATCAGCCCCAGCATTTT. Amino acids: CASSQGIGNQPQHF. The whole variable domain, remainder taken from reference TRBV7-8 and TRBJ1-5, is GAGVSQSPRYKVAKRGQDVALRCDPISGHVSLFWYQQALGQGPEFLTYFQNEAQLDKSGLPSDRFFAERPEGSVSTLKIQRTQQEDSAVYLCASSQGIGNQPQHFGDGTRLSIL.

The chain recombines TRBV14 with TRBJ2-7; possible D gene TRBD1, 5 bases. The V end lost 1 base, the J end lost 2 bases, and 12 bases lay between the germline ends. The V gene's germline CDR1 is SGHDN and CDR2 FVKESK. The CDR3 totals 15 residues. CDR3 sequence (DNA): TGTGCCAGCAGCCAAGGGACAAGGTTCCCCTACGAGCAGTACTTC. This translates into CASSQGTRFPYEQYF.

Written as DNA, the CDR3 is TGTGCCAGCAGACAGGGAGAGAACACTGAAGCTTTCTTT. This sequence encodes CASRQGENTEAFF. The rearrangement uses TRBV6-5 and TRBJ1-1; D is perhaps TRBD1 (6 bases). Germline V lookup: CDR1 MNHEY, CDR2 SVGAGI. There are 13 residues in the CDR3. The V gene lost 6 bases and the J gene lost 1 base, with 9 bases spanning the gap.

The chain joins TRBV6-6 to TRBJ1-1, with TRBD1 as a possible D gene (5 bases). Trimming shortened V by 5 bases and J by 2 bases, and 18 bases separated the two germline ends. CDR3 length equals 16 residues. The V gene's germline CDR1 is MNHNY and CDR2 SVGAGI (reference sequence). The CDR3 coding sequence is TGTGCCAGCAGTACTTCCTGGGACGGAGCAAACACTGAAGCTTTCTTT. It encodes CASSTSWDGANTEAFF.

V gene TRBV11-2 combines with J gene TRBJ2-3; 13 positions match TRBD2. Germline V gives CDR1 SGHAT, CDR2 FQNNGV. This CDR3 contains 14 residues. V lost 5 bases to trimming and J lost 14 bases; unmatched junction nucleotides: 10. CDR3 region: CASSLGTSGTQGYF. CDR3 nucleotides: TGTGCCAGCAGCCTCGGGACTAGCGGGACCCAAGGGTATTTT.

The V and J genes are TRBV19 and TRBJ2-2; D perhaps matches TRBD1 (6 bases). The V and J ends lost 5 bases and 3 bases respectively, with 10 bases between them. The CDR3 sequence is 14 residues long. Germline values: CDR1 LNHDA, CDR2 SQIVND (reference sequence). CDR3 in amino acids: CASSRGQYTGELFF. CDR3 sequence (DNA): TGTGCCAGTAGTCGAGGACAGTACACCGGGGAGCTGTTTTTT.

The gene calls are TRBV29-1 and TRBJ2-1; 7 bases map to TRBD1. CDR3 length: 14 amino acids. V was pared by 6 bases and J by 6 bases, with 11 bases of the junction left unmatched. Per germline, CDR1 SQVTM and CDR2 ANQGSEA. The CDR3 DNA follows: TGCAGCGTACGGACAGGTGGCCTCCTCAATGAGCAGTTCTTC. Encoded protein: CSVRTGGLLNEQFF.

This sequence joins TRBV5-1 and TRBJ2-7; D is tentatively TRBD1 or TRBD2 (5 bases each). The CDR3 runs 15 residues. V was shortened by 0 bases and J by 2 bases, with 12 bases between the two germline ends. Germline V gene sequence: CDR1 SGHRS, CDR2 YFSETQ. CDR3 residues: CASSLGGVGAYEQYF. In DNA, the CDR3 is TGCGCCAGCAGCTTGGGTGGGGTGGGGGCCTACGAGCAGTACTTC.

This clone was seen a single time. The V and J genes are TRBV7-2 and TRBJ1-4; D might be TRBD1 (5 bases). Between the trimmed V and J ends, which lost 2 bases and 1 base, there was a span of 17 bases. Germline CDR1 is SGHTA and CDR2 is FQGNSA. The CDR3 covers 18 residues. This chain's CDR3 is CASSLLRQGRLTNEKLFF. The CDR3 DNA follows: TGTGCCAGCAGCTTACTTCGGCAGGGAAGGCTAACTAATGAAAAACTGTTTTTT.

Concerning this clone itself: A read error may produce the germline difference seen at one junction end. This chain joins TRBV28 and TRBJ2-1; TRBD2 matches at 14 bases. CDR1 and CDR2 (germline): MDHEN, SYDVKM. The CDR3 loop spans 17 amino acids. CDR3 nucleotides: TGTGCCAGCAGTCCGGGACTAGCGGGAGTAGCTTACAACGAGCAGTTCTTC. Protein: CASSPGLAGVAYNEQFF.

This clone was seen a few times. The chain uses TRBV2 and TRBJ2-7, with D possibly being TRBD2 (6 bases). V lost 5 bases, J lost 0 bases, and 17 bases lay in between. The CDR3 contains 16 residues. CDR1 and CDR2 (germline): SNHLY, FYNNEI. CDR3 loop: CASSPNSGRYSYEQYF. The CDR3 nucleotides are TGTGCCAGCAGTCCGAATAGCGGCCGATACTCCTACGAGCAGTACTTC.

The CDR3 loop reads CASSMFEGADTQYF. CDR3 coding DNA: TGTGCCAGTAGTATGTTCGAGGGAGCAGATACGCAGTATTTT. V usage is TRBV19 and J usage is TRBJ2-3; tentatively, D is TRBD2 (5 bases). This CDR3 has 14 amino acids. Germline V gene sequence: CDR1 LNHDA, CDR2 SQIVND (reference sequence). With 3 bases removed from V and 4 bases from J, the gap between germline ends came to 11 bases.

The CDR3 DNA sequence: TGTGCCAGTAGAAACATCGTCTATGGCTACACCTTC. This gives the protein CASRNIVYGYTF. V usage is TRBV19 and J usage is TRBJ1-2; D unresolved. V dropped 6 bases and J dropped 4 bases, with 9 bases sitting between them. This CDR3 has 12 residues. CDR1 and CDR2 (germline): LNHDA, SQIVND (reference sequence).

The CDR3 spells CASSLAGTTNYGYTF. DNA of the CDR3: TGTGCCAGCAGCTTGGCGGGGACCACTAACTATGGCTACACCTTC. The genes are TRBV5-4 and TRBJ1-2; D is possibly TRBD1 (5 bases). CDR1 SGHNT and CDR2 YYREEE come from the germline V gene (reference sequence). This CDR3 comprises 15 residues. Trimming removed 0 bases from V and 0 bases from J, with 9 bases in between.

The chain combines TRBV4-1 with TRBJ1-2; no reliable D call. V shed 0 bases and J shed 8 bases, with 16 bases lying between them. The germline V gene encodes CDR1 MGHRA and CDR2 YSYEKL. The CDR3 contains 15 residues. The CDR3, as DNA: TGCGCCAGCAGCCAAGATTTTTGGGGTTTGGGAGGCTACACCTTC. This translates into CASSQDFWGLGGYTF.

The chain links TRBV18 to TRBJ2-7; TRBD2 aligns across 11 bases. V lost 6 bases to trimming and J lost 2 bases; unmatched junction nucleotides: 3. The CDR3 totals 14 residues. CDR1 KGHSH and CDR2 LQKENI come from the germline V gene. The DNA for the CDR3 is TGTGCCAGCTCCGGGACTAGCGGAACCTACGAGCAGTACTTC. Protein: CASSGTSGTYEQYF.